This T cell receptor (beta chain) came from a study of preoperative IRX-2 immunotherapy in early breast cancer. The treatment is: preoperative locoregional IRX-2 cytokine immunotherapy. Samples came from a phase Ib trial of preoperative locoregional IRX-2 cytokine immunotherapy. The CDR3 consists of 14 residues. Trimming shortened V by 6 bases and J by 6 bases, and 14 bases separated the two germline ends. In germline, CDR1 is LNHDA, CDR2 SQIVND (reference sequence). Method: immunoSEQ multiplex PCR; TCRdb's copy keeps in-frame clones and lacks some. The table has 20,000 to 30,000 clones, about 83% seen once.

The source was lymph node tissue, collected before IRX-2 immunotherapy. The rearrangement links TRBV19 to TRBJ1-4; D is unclear. The TCR comes from a human donor with breast cancer. In nucleotides, the CDR3 is TGTGCCAGTAGAGACCGGGCCTCGGATGAAAAACTGTTTTTT. Its translation is CASRDRASDEKLFF. Full variable domain (missing parts from reference TRBV19 and TRBJ1-4): DGGITQSPKYLFRKEGQNVTLSCEQNLNHDAMYWYRQDPGQGLRLIYYSQIVNDFQKGDIAEGYSVSREKKESFPLTVTSAQKNPTAFYLCASRDRASDEKLFFGSGTQLSVL.